This is a list of T cell receptor beta chains from one sample in a study of T cells in pancreatic ductal adenocarcinoma. TCRdb's table, derived via immunoSEQ multiplex PCR, lists solely in-frame clones and lacks some. Of roughly 100,000 clones listed, 90% to 95% are singletons. The sample taken for sequencing was PBMCs. The receptors stem from a human donor with pancreatic ductal adenocarcinoma. Each CDR3 is given with its conserved first and last residue. Each record gives: V gene, clone size, D gene, J gene, CDR3 protein, CDR3 DNA. A D gene is named only where the DNA matches it firmly. Expanded clones are given a class, and other clones once, few, many or no size at all.

TRBV15,NA,NA,TRBJ1-4,CATSRGAGFNEKLFF,TGTGCCACCAGCAGGGGCGCGGGGTTTAATGAAAAACTGTTTTTT
TRBV5-6,NA,TRBD2,TRBJ2-7,CASSLGASGDYEQYF,TGTGCCAGCAGCTTGGGTGCTAGCGGAGACTACGAGCAGTACTTC
TRBV6-6,NA,NA,TRBJ2-2,CASSYSSNTGELFF,TGTGCCAGCAGTTACTCGAGCAACACCGGGGAGCTGTTTTTT
TRBV27,NA,TRBD2,TRBJ2-1,CASSLSWTSREQFF,TGTGCCAGCAGTTTATCTTGGACTAGTCGCGAGCAGTTCTTC
TRBV11-2,NA,TRBD2,TRBJ2-1,CASSFGGSAYNEQFF,TGTGCCAGCAGCTTCGGCGGGAGCGCCTACAATGAGCAGTTCTTC
TRBV9,NA,TRBD1,TRBJ2-2,CASSLQTGGPLNTGELFF,TGTGCCAGCAGCCTCCAGACAGGGGGGCCCTTGAACACCGGGGAGCTGTTTTTT
TRBV30,once,TRBD1,TRBJ2-3,CAFQQGAMADTQYF,TGTGCCTTTCAACAGGGGGCGATGGCAGATACGCAGTATTTT
TRBV2,NA,NA,TRBJ2-1,CASSLRQTIF,TGTGCCAGCAGTTTGAGACAGACGATCTTC
TRBV5-6,NA,NA,TRBJ2-5,CASSLQFQETQYF,TGTGCCAGCAGCTTGCAGTTCCAAGAGACCCAGTACTTC
TRBV29-1,NA,TRBD2,TRBJ2-5,CSVKSSGETQYF,TGCAGCGTTAAGTCTAGCGGAGAGACCCAGTACTTC
TRBV7-9,NA,NA,TRBJ2-1,CASTIVSGHRYNEQFF,TGTGCCAGCACCATAGTTTCGGGACATCGATACAATGAGCAGTTCTTC
TRBV6-1,NA,NA,TRBJ1-2,CASLEGRASIYGYTF,TGTGCCAGCCTGGAGGGAAGGGCCTCTATTTATGGCTACACCTTC
TRBV7-3,NA,TRBD1,TRBJ2-7,CASSFNWSRQGKESSYEQYF,TGTGCCAGCAGCTTTAATTGGAGTCGACAGGGCAAAGAGAGCTCCTACGAGCAGTACTTC
TRBV28,once,TRBD1,TRBJ1-5,CASSTGTGSRQPQHF,TGTGCCAGCAGTACGGGGACAGGGAGCCGCCAGCCCCAGCATTTT
TRBV5-1,NA,TRBD1,TRBJ2-2,CASSWDRENTGELFF,TGCGCCAGCAGCTGGGACAGGGAGAACACCGGGGAGCTGTTTTTT
TRBV15,once,NA,TRBJ2-7,CATSRGHTYEQYF,TGTGCCACCAGCAGAGGACACACCTACGAGCAGTACTTC
TRBV9,NA,NA,TRBJ2-7,CASSVGTSYEQYF,TGTGCCAGCAGCGTCGGGACATCCTACGAGCAGTACTTC
TRBV5-1,NA,TRBD2,TRBJ2-2,CASSVTSGANTGELFF,TGCGCCAGCAGCGTAACTAGCGGGGCGAACACCGGGGAGCTGTTTTTT
TRBV30,NA,NA,TRBJ2-7,CAWSNSGYEQYF,TGTGCCTGGAGTAACAGCGGCTACGAGCAGTACTTC
TRBV5-1,NA,TRBD2,TRBJ2-7,CASSSGREGVEQYF,TGCGCCAGCAGCTCGGGGCGGGAGGGCGTCGAGCAGTACTTC
TRBV10-3,NA,TRBD1,TRBJ2-7,CAIRALTGEPEQYF,TGTGCCATCAGGGCCCTGACAGGGGAGCCCGAGCAGTACTTC
TRBV6-5,NA,NA,TRBJ1-2,CASSTDWTNYGYTF,TGTGCCAGCAGCACGGACTGGACTAACTATGGCTACACCTTC
TRBV12-5,NA,NA,TRBJ2-3,CASGDSRTPDTQYF,TGTGCTAGTGGCGACTCTCGTACCCCGGATACGCAGTATTTT
TRBV7-3,NA,NA,TRBJ2-3,CASSLWAGTANTQYF,TGTGCCAGCAGCTTGTGGGCGGGAACGGCAAATACGCAGTATTTT
TRBV6-5,NA,TRBD1,TRBJ1-5,CASRTGEQPQHF,TGTGCCAGCAGGACAGGGGAGCAGCCCCAGCATTTT